These 27 T cell receptor beta chains were sequenced from one sample in a study of early T cells in non-severe SARS-CoV-2 infection. TCRdb re-derived calls from the 5' RACE reads in MiXCR, one entry per CDR3 protein. The data contain approximately 99,000 distinct CDR3 sequences, around an eighth of them singletons. The sequenced sample consisted of whole blood. These receptors came from an adult who was a healthcare worker with PCR-confirmed SARS-CoV-2 infection or an uninfected control (not recorded which).

The chain couples TRBV20-1 to TRBJ2-6; TRBD1 matches at 8 bases. This CDR3 is built from 16 residues. Germline CDR1 reads DFQATT; CDR2 reads SNEGSKA (reference sequence). Trimming took 5 bases from V and 0 from J; bases not matched to a gene: 6. As DNA, the CDR3 is TGCAGTGCTCAGGACAGGGAAAGCTCTGGGGCCAACGTCCTGACTTTC. Protein: CSAQDRESSGANVLTF.

This clonotype was picked up many times. J is TRBJ2-1 and V is TRBV6-1; D possibly corresponds to TRBD1 (6 bases). The CDR3 covers 14 residues. Germline V lookup: CDR1 MNHNS, CDR2 SASEGT. V dropped 6 bases and J dropped 6 bases, with 15 bases sitting between them. This CDR3 reads CASRPRTVFNEQFF. The CDR3 DNA follows: TGTGCCAGCAGGCCCAGGACAGTTTTCAATGAGCAGTTCTTC.

The rearrangement uses TRBV29-1 and TRBJ1-2; 10 nucleotides line up with TRBD1. CDR3 length: 13 amino acids. The J segment lost 7 bases and the V segment lost 7 bases, leaving 9 bases of the junction unmatched. CDR1 is SQVTM, CDR2 ANQGSEA, per germline. The CDR3 region is CSARRQGAGGYTF. The DNA of the CDR3 is TGCAGCGCCCGAAGACAGGGGGCTGGTGGCTACACCTTC.

J is TRBJ2-1 and V is TRBV14, with D perhaps being TRBD1 or TRBD2 (5 bases each). CDR1 SGHDN and CDR2 FVKESK come from the germline V gene. V lost 4 bases and J lost 5, with 15 bases in between. The CDR3 has 15 residues. DNA of the CDR3: TGTGCCAGCAGCCCTCTCGAAGGGACGAACAATGAGCAGTTCTTC. Protein: CASSPLEGTNNEQFF. Full variable domain (rest looked up from reference TRBV14 and TRBJ2-1): EAGVTQFPSHSVIEKGQTVTLRCDPISGHDNLYWYRRVMGKEIKFLLHFVKESKQDESGMPNNRFLAERTGGTYSTLKVQPAELEDSGVYFCASSPLEGTNNEQFFGPGTRLTVL.

This clonotype has only a few counts. The chain employs TRBV7-9 and TRBJ1-1; TRBD1 might be the D (5 bases). V was pared by 3 bases and J by 11 bases, with 10 bases between. Germline V CDR1 and CDR2: SEHNR, FQNEAQ (reference sequence). The CDR3 length is 11 residues. CDR3 coding DNA: TGTGCCAGCAGCTTGGGGGACGCGGCTTTCTTT. This codes for CASSLGDAAFF.

J is TRBJ2-7 and V is TRBV14, with D perhaps matching TRBD2 (5 bases). This CDR3 has 15 amino acids. The V gene lost 4 bases and the J gene lost 0 bases, with 13 bases spanning the gap. Germline CDR1 is SGHDN and CDR2 is FVKESK. The CDR3 DNA is TGTGCCAGCAGCCCTCGGGGTCAGACCTCCTACGAGCAGTACTTC. Its protein product is CASSPRGQTSYEQYF.

The table lists this clonotype with a few counts. This sequence joins TRBV29-1 and TRBJ2-3; D is undetermined. This CDR3 has 12 residues. Per the germline V gene, CDR1 is SQVTM and CDR2 is ANQGSEA. V dropped 4 bases and J dropped 3 bases, with 8 bases sitting between them. CDR3 sequence reads: CSVVIYTDTQYF. In DNA form, the CDR3 reads TGCAGCGTTGTGATTTATACAGATACGCAGTATTTT.

In this sample, this clonotype turned up many times. V and J are TRBV10-3 and TRBJ1-1; TRBD1 might be the D (5 bases). The germline gives CDR1 ENHRY, CDR2 SYGVKD. V lost 2 bases and J 10 bases, leaving 14 bases between the germline ends. The CDR3 contains 13 residues. The CDR3 DNA is TGTGCCATCAGTGAGGGTACGGGGGTGTCAGCTTTCTTT. Amino acids: CAISEGTGVSAFF.

This clonotype turned up a few times. The V and J genes are TRBV6-1 and TRBJ1-1; D not certain. CDR3 length equals 14 residues. Trimming removed 6 bases at V and 4 bases at J, with 15 bases between. CDR1 and CDR2 (germline): MNHNS, SASEGT. The CDR3 DNA is TGTGCCAGCAGCCAAGGCGGTACGGGCACTGAAGCTTTCTTT. Translation gives CASSQGGTGTEAFF.

This clonotype has only a few counts. The rearrangement uses TRBV20-1 and TRBJ2-7, with TRBD2 identical over 7 bases. Trimming at V came to 5 bases and at J to 4 bases, leaving 5 bases not matched to a gene. The CDR3 is 12 residues long. CDR1 is DFQATT and CDR2 is SNEGSKA in the germline V gene (reference sequence). The CDR3: CSAGRAYYEQYF. In nucleotides, the CDR3 is TGCAGTGCTGGGAGGGCCTATTACGAGCAGTACTTC.

This clonotype is judged medium-sized (0.01 to 0.1%). This chain uses TRBV19 with TRBJ1-5; 8 positions agree with TRBD1. This CDR3 has 16 residues. Unmatched junction bases numbered 10, after V lost 4 bases and J lost 5 bases. Germline-derived CDR1 and CDR2 are LNHDA and SQIVND (reference sequence). CDR3 nucleotide sequence: TGTGCCAGTAGTACAGGGGGCGATCTTAGGTATCAGCCCCAGCATTTT. Amino acids: CASSTGGDLRYQPQHF.

This clonotype was counted a few times. This chain connects TRBV20-1 to TRBJ1-4, with D unresolved. CDR3 length equals 15 residues. Germline V gene data show CDR1 as DFQATT and CDR2 as SNEGSKA (reference sequence). Trimming left V 2 bases short and J 5 bases short, with 15 bases between. CDR3 region: CSARYRAGRNEKLFF. Written as DNA, the CDR3 is TGCAGTGCTAGATATCGGGCAGGCCGGAATGAAAAACTGTTTTTT.

The sample holds many counts of this clonotype. The chain carries TRBV7-8 and TRBJ2-7; 9 positions match TRBD1. The germline V gene has CDR1 SGHVS and CDR2 FQNEAQ. V was clipped by 7 bases and J by 5 bases; unmatched bases: 12. This CDR3 region has 15 residues. The DNA for the CDR3 is TGTGCCAGCACTGTACGCCGGGACAGGGCCAACGAGCAGTACTTC. Translated: CASTVRRDRANEQYF.

This clonotype came up many times. V and J are TRBV12-3 or TRBV12-4 and TRBJ1-5; TRBD1 matches at 8 bases. The ends lost 5 bases at V and 4 bases at J; junction bases unmatched: 10. CDR3 length: 16 amino acids. For the CDR3, the DNA is TGTGCCAGCAGTGCCAGACAGGGGCGGGGAAATCAGCCCCAGCATTTT. Its translation: CASSARQGRGNQPQHF.

The sample holds many counts of this clonotype. The genes are TRBV5-1 and TRBJ1-1; D is ambiguous. The CDR3 runs 14 residues. From germline, CDR1 is SGHRS and CDR2 YFSETQ. V was pared by 0 bases and J by 1 base, with 7 bases between. This CDR3 reads CASSLAGRNTEAFF. In nucleotides, the CDR3 is TGCGCCAGCAGCTTGGCAGGAAGGAACACTGAAGCTTTCTTT.

This clonotype was seen repeatedly, ten times or more. V gene TRBV3-1 combines with J gene TRBJ2-1; tentative D call: TRBD2 (6 bases). Trimming cost V 4 bases and J 4 bases, with 14 bases left between them. Germline assignment: CDR1 LGHDT and CDR2 YNNKEL (reference sequence). CDR3 length: 15 amino acids. In DNA, the CDR3 is TGTGCCAGCAGCCCTCCTAGCGTACAATACAATGAGCAGTTCTTC. Translating it yields CASSPPSVQYNEQFF.

V and J are TRBV10-3 and TRBJ1-4; D is unclear. This CDR3 has 12 residues. The germline V gene encodes CDR1 ENHRY and CDR2 SYGVKD. Trimming left V 3 bases short and J 11 bases short, with 10 bases between. CDR3 nucleotides: TGTGCCATCAGTGATTTACAGCAGAAACTGTTTTTT. It specifies CAISDLQQKLFF.

This clonotype has more than one count but fewer than ten. The genes are TRBV30 and TRBJ1-4; 11 nucleotides agree with TRBD1. This CDR3 contains 16 residues. V shed 5 bases and J 1 base; nucleotides not matched to a gene: 6. Germline lookup yields CDR1 GTSNPN and CDR2 SVGIG (reference sequence). This CDR3 is CAWRPGQGGTNEKLFF. The DNA of the CDR3 is TGTGCCTGGCGCCCGGGACAGGGGGGAACTAATGAAAAACTGTTTTTT. Full variable domain (outside the CDR3, taken from reference TRBV30 and TRBJ1-4): SQTIHQWPATLVQPVGSPLSLECTVEGTSNPNLYWYRQAAGRGLQLLFYSVGIGQISSEVPQNLSASRPQDRQFILSSKKLLLSDSGFYLCAWRPGQGGTNEKLFFGSGTQLSVL.

A note on this clonotype: One base away lies a much larger clone, so this may be a sequencing read error. This chain connects TRBV19 to TRBJ2-3, with a weak D call TRBD1 (5 bases). CDR3 size: 15 residues. V was clipped by 4 bases and J by 1 base, with 12 bases between them. Looked up from germline, CDR1 is LNHDA and CDR2 is SQIVND (reference sequence). The CDR3 here is CASSKDARGTDTQYF. The CDR3 DNA follows: TGTGCCAGTAGTAAAGATGCCAGGGGCACAGATACGCAGTATTTT.

There are a few counts of this clonotype. This chain connects TRBV10-1 to TRBJ1-5; D gene uncertain. CDR1 and CDR2 (germline): WNHNN, SYGVQD (reference sequence). This CDR3 spans 12 amino acids. V dropped 3 bases and J dropped 3 bases, with 3 bases sitting between them. In DNA, the CDR3 is TGCGCCAGCAGTGATCACAATCAGCCCCAGCATTTT. This gives the protein CASSDHNQPQHF.

This clonotype was found many times. The genes are TRBV11-2 and TRBJ1-1, with a possible D match to TRBD1 (5 bases). Trimming removed 7 bases from V and 10 bases from J, with 13 bases in between. Germline lookup yields CDR1 SGHAT and CDR2 FQNNGV. The CDR3 totals 11 residues. This CDR3 is CASNIGTVAFF. CDR3 DNA: TGTGCCAGCAATATAGGGACGGTAGCTTTCTTT.

V is TRBV28 and J is TRBJ1-5; a weak D match, TRBD1 (6 bases). The CDR3 spans 17 residues. Germline V gene data show CDR1 as MDHEN and CDR2 as SYDVKM. The V gene lost 0 bases and the J gene lost 2 bases, with 14 bases spanning the gap. CDR3 nucleotides: TGTGCCAGCAGTTTATGGGACAGCGGATCCCGCAATCAGCCCCAGCATTTT. This gives the protein CASSLWDSGSRNQPQHF.

This clonotype came up many times. This chain joins TRBV10-3 and TRBJ2-7; 7 positions agree with TRBD2. The V gene end was trimmed by 5 bases and the J gene end by 1 base; junction bases not matched to a gene: 2. The CDR3 has 13 amino acids. Germline CDR1 reads ENHRY; CDR2 reads SYGVKD. The CDR3 nucleotides are TGTGCCATCAGTAGCGGGGATTCCTACGAGCAGTACTTC. It translates to CAISSGDSYEQYF.

The chain combines TRBV9 with TRBJ1-2; D not resolved. The CDR3 loop spans 12 amino acids. CDR1 and CDR2 (germline): SGDLS, YYNGEE. Trimming cost V 4 bases and J 10 bases, with 14 bases left between them. The CDR3 DNA follows: TGTGCCAGCAGCTTTTCGGCTATCGACTACACCTTC. It codes for CASSFSAIDYTF.

Many counts were recorded for this clonotype. The chain recombines TRBV10-3 with TRBJ2-1; TRBD2 matches at 11 bases. The CDR3 extends over 16 amino acids. Germline lookup yields CDR1 ENHRY and CDR2 SYGVKD. With V trimmed by 6 bases and J by 4 bases, 8 bases remained unmatched. CDR3 in DNA: TGTGCCATCAGGGGAACTGGACTAGCGGGTTACAATGAGCAGTTCTTC. Translating gives CAIRGTGLAGYNEQFF.

This clonotype was seen more than once but under ten times. The rearrangement links TRBV28 to TRBJ2-7; 10 bases align to TRBD1. The CDR3 is made up of 13 amino acids. J lost 4 bases, V lost 4 bases, and 1 base had no gene match. The V gene's germline CDR1 is MDHEN and CDR2 SYDVKM. CDR3 DNA: TGTGCCAGCAGTTCGGGACAGGGGTACGAGCAGTACTTC. Protein: CASSSGQGYEQYF. Together with reference TRBV28 and TRBJ2-7, the CDR3 gives the full variable domain: DVKVTQSSRYLVKRTGEKVFLECVQDMDHENMFWYRQDPGLGLRLIYFSYDVKMKEKGDIPEGYSVSREKKERFSLILESASTNQTSMYLCASSSGQGYEQYFGPGTRLTVT.

This clonotype was found many times. The rearrangement links TRBV7-6 to TRBJ1-2; 11 bases match TRBD1. V lost 3 bases to trimming and J lost 0 bases; unmatched junction nucleotides: 6. Germline values: CDR1 SGHVS, CDR2 FNYEAQ. CDR3 length: 17 residues. This CDR3 reads CASSLGQGDGANYGYTF. DNA for the CDR3: TGTGCCAGCAGCTTGGGACAGGGGGACGGAGCTAACTATGGCTACACCTTC.